The 23 T cell receptor beta chains presented below share a single source sample, sequenced in a study of cytotoxic CD8 clonotypes in ibrutinib-treated CLL. Assay: immunoSEQ multiplex PCR; the TCRdb copy retains only in-frame clones and omits some. This repertoire shows around 310,000 clones, 70% to 80% found once; its top ten account for 5.5% to 8%. Sequencing was performed on PBMCs, taken before ibrutinib treatment. The receptors shown here come from a human donor with chronic lymphocytic leukemia.

This clone was counted a few times. The V and J genes are TRBV18 and TRBJ2-7; 14 bases align to TRBD2. Per the germline V gene, CDR1 is KGHSH and CDR2 is LQKENI. CDR3 length: 16 amino acids. J lost 3 bases, V lost 3 bases, and 4 bases had no gene match. CDR3 residues: CASSPAGLAGVYEQYF. CDR3 in DNA: TGTGCCAGCTCACCCGCGGGACTAGCGGGAGTCTACGAGCAGTACTTC.

The J gene is TRBJ2-2, the V gene TRBV7-6; TRBD2 matches at 13 bases. J gave up 7 bases and V 4 bases, and 6 bases lay outside the gene matches. Germline V CDR1 and CDR2: SGHVS, FNYEAQ. This CDR3 has 16 residues. The CDR3 loop is CASSSGLAGVDGELFF. CDR3 sequence (DNA): TGTGCCAGCAGCTCCGGACTAGCGGGAGTCGACGGGGAGCTGTTTTTT.

The J gene is TRBJ2-5, the V gene TRBV29-1; D unresolved. This CDR3 comprises 15 residues. The V end was cut by 4 bases, the J end by 1 base, with 16 bases between. Germline V gene lookup returns CDR1 SQVTM and CDR2 ANQGSEA. Written as DNA, the CDR3 is TGCAGCGTTGTTGGGGAACGTTCACGCCAAGAGACCCAGTACTTC. Amino acids: CSVVGERSRQETQYF.

This clone appeared once. The genes are TRBV19 and TRBJ2-1; no reliable D call. The CDR3 has 11 residues. Germline CDR1 reads LNHDA; CDR2 reads SQIVND (reference sequence). The V gene lost 7 bases and the J gene lost 4 bases, with 5 bases spanning the gap. CDR3 in amino acids: CASTVYNEQFF. CDR3 DNA sequence: TGTGCCAGTACAGTATACAATGAGCAGTTCTTC.

The rearrangement links TRBV7-7 to TRBJ2-6; the D gene is possibly TRBD1 (5 bases). With 5 bases removed from V and 4 bases from J, the gap between germline ends came to 15 bases. Germline V gives CDR1 SSHAT, CDR2 FNYEAQ (reference sequence). This CDR3 spans 16 amino acids. CDR3 sequence (DNA): TGTGCCAGCAGCCACACCTCAGGGCAAGGGGCCAACGTCCTGACTTTC. Translated, it gives CASSHTSGQGANVLTF.

This rearrangement joins TRBV7-2 to TRBJ1-2; D not resolved. V was trimmed by 2 bases and J by 4 bases, leaving 8 bases between them. The CDR3 totals 13 residues. Germline CDR1 reads SGHTA; CDR2 reads FQGNSA. The CDR3 here is CASSLLGRYGYTF. CDR3 DNA: TGTGCCAGCAGCTTACTGGGCCGCTATGGCTACACCTTC.

This clone was picked up one time. This chain connects TRBV15 to TRBJ2-1, with D tentatively TRBD2 (6 bases). This CDR3 region has 16 residues. Trimming stripped 8 bases from V and 4 bases from J, with 21 bases between. Germline CDR1 LNHNV, CDR2 YYDKDF (reference sequence). The CDR3, as DNA: TGTGCCACCCTATCGGGACTGACAGCCCGATACAATGAGCAGTTCTTC. It is translated as CATLSGLTARYNEQFF.

This chain links TRBV6-5 with TRBJ1-5; D not certain. This CDR3 is built from 14 residues. Trimming took off 2 bases at V and 7 bases at J, with 12 bases between the two ends. Germline V gene lookup returns CDR1 MNHEY and CDR2 SVGAGI. The CDR3 bases are TGTGCCAGCAGTTACGGCCCCGAAGGACAGCCCCAGCATTTT. Amino acid sequence: CASSYGPEGQPQHF.

The chain carries TRBV11-2 and TRBJ2-3; D is ambiguous. The CDR3 consists of 14 residues. CDR1 is SGHAT and CDR2 is FQNNGV in the germline V gene. The V end lost 0 bases, the J end lost 3 bases, and 7 bases lay between the germline ends. CDR3 sequence (DNA): TGTGCCAGCAGCTTAGACGTCCGGACAGATACGCAGTATTTT. It codes for CASSLDVRTDTQYF.

The V and J genes are TRBV20-1 and TRBJ2-5, with a possible D match to TRBD1 (5 bases). Germline V gene data show CDR1 as DFQATT and CDR2 as SNEGSKA (reference sequence). Between the trimmed V and J ends, which lost 8 bases and 2 bases, there was a span of 9 bases. This CDR3 is built from 11 residues. The CDR3 sequence is CSLRQQETQYF. The CDR3 nucleotides are TGCAGTCTTAGACAGCAAGAGACCCAGTACTTC.

The gene calls are TRBV18 and TRBJ1-4; the D is unclear. Trimming took 5 bases from V and 6 from J, leaving 10 bases between them. CDR1 KGHSH and CDR2 LQKENI come from the germline V gene. The CDR3 has 13 residues. The CDR3 DNA follows: TGTGCCAGCTCATCTCCGAGCGATGAAAAACTGTTTTTT. Amino acids: CASSSPSDEKLFF. Full variable domain (remainder filled in from reference TRBV18 and TRBJ1-4): NAGVMQNPRHLVRRRGQEARLRCSPMKGHSHVYWYRQLPEEGLKFMVYLQKENIIDESGMPKERFSAEFPKEGPSILRIQQVVRGDSAAYFCASSSPSDEKLFFGSGTQLSVL.

This clone was recorded only once. The chain is built from TRBV7-2 and TRBJ2-1; the match to TRBD2 covers 10 bases. The CDR3 consists of 16 residues. CDR1 and CDR2 (germline): SGHTA, FQGNSA. The V gene end was trimmed by 4 bases and the J gene end by 2 bases; junction bases not matched to a gene: 5. The CDR3 region is CASSWISGRTYNEQFF. CDR3 bases: TGTGCCAGCAGCTGGATTAGCGGGAGGACCTACAATGAGCAGTTCTTC.

This chain connects TRBV20-1 to TRBJ1-1; unclear D gene. Germline-derived CDR1 and CDR2 are DFQATT and SNEGSKA (reference sequence). This CDR3 contains 11 residues. Trimming left V 1 base short and J 5 bases short, with 5 bases between. CDR3 nucleotides: TGCAGTGCTAGAGTCGCTACTGAAGCTTTCTTT. Translation gives CSARVATEAFF.

The chain joins TRBV28 to TRBJ2-1; the match to TRBD1 covers 8 bases. From germline, CDR1 is MDHEN and CDR2 SYDVKM. The CDR3 extends over 12 amino acids. Losses at the gene ends were 2 bases for V and 15 bases for J; bases not matched to a gene: 6. In nucleotides, the CDR3 is TGTGCCAGCAGTTTACCCGGACAGGGTGTGTTCTTC. Translating it yields CASSLPGQGVFF. The full variable domain, in which reference TRBV28 and TRBJ2-1 provide the parts outside the CDR3, is DVKVTQSSRYLVKRTGEKVFLECVQDMDHENMFWYRQDPGLGLRLIYFSYDVKMKEKGDIPEGYSVSREKKERFSLILESASTNQTSMYLCASSLPGQGVFFGPGTRLTVL.

This chain uses TRBV2 with TRBJ1-2; D not certain. Germline-derived CDR1 and CDR2 are SNHLY and FYNNEI. The CDR3 covers 13 residues. V lost 6 bases, J lost 1 base, and 9 bases lay in between. The CDR3 sequence is CASSQTGNYGYTF. CDR3 nucleotides: TGTGCCAGCAGCCAGACCGGTAACTATGGCTACACCTTC.

This sequence joins TRBV19 and TRBJ1-2; 7 positions agree with TRBD1. The V gene end was trimmed by 5 bases and the J gene end by 7 bases; junction bases not matched to a gene: 7. Germline-derived CDR1 and CDR2 are LNHDA and SQIVND (reference sequence). This CDR3 comprises 13 residues. CDR3 region: CASSDRQGGGYTF. In nucleotides, the CDR3 is TGTGCCAGTAGTGATCGACAGGGAGGTGGCTACACCTTC.

This sequence joins TRBV14 and TRBJ2-7, with 9 bases fitting TRBD2. This CDR3 region has 14 residues. Germline V gives CDR1 SGHDN, CDR2 FVKESK. J was trimmed by 0 bases and V by 4 bases; bases with no gene match: 1. The CDR3 region has the DNA TGTGCCAGCAGCCGACTAGCGGACTCCTACGAGCAGTACTTC. It yields the protein CASSRLADSYEQYF.

The V gene is TRBV27, the J gene TRBJ2-1, with a weak D call TRBD2 (6 bases). The ends were cut back, 1 base at V and 5 bases at J, with 12 bases in the middle. The germline CDR1 and CDR2 sequences are MNHEY and SMNVEV (reference sequence). The CDR3 spans 15 residues. In DNA form, the CDR3 reads TGTGCCAGCAGTTTATACCCTAGCGCTCACAATGAGCAGTTCTTC. It specifies CASSLYPSAHNEQFF.

This sequence joins TRBV6-5 and TRBJ2-1, with 10 bases identical to TRBD2. After removal of 4 bases from V and 0 bases from J, the junction contained 3 bases not matched to a gene. The CDR3 is made up of 16 amino acids. Germline lookup yields CDR1 MNHEY and CDR2 SVGAGI. The CDR3 DNA reads TGTGCCAGCAGTTGGACTAGCGGCTTCTCCTACAATGAGCAGTTCTTC. This codes for CASSWTSGFSYNEQFF.

This chain joins TRBV19 and TRBJ1-5; 9 bases match TRBD1. Trimming removed 6 bases from V and 9 bases from J; junction bases left unmatched: 18. The CDR3 contains 17 residues. Per germline, CDR1 LNHDA and CDR2 SQIVND (reference sequence). This CDR3 reads CASSLTIGTGRVRPQHF. As DNA, the CDR3 is TGTGCCAGTAGCCTCACGATCGGGACAGGGAGGGTTCGGCCCCAGCATTTT.

This chain connects TRBV18 to TRBJ1-2; tentatively, D is TRBD1 (6 bases). CDR1 and CDR2 (germline): KGHSH, LQKENI. The ends were cut back, 4 bases at V and 3 bases at J, with 9 bases in the middle. The CDR3 has 13 amino acids. Here the CDR3 DNA reads TGTGCCAGCTCACGAGGGGGGGACTATGGCTACACCTTC. The encoded protein is CASSRGGDYGYTF.

This clone was observed a few times. This chain links TRBV5-1 with TRBJ1-1; D is possibly TRBD1 (6 bases). Per germline, CDR1 SGHRS and CDR2 YFSETQ. The V and J ends lost 1 base and 4 bases respectively, with 14 bases between them. This CDR3 contains 15 residues. CDR3 region: CASSLNPGEGTEAFF. The CDR3 coding sequence is TGCGCCAGCAGCTTGAATCCAGGGGAGGGCACTGAAGCTTTCTTT.

V and J are TRBV4-2 and TRBJ2-3; D is tentatively TRBD1 or TRBD2 (6 bases each). The CDR3 runs 16 residues. With 0 bases removed from V and 1 base from J, the gap between germline ends came to 11 bases. Germline CDR1 LGHNA, CDR2 YNFKEQ. The CDR3 here is CASSQEPGAGTDTQYF. The CDR3 DNA is TGTGCCAGCAGCCAAGAACCGGGGGCGGGCACAGATACGCAGTATTTT.